This T cell receptor beta chain was identified during a study of T-cell reconstitution after alpha-beta-depleted transplantation in children (dated by TCRdb to between 2015 and 2016). About the study as a whole: T-cell immune reconstitution after TCRalphabeta/CD19-depleted allogeneic hematopoietic cell transplantation in children was quantitatively tracked in the study by means of TCR repertoire profiling.

The investigation overall reported the following: In some patients, the high TCRbeta diversity seen at day 60 was put down to recipient T cells and intrathymic progenitors that had survived conditioning. Hyperexpanded clone frequencies declined over subsequent months; after one year, T-cell counts and TCRbeta diversity were mostly attributed to newly produced T cells. Apparently early alphabetaT-cell count recovery about two months after transplant reportedly relied on only several hundred rapidly expanded clones derived from non-depleted graft cells.

Read against the paper, the sample's treatment or condition label means: allogeneic hematopoietic cell transplantation with graft depleted of TCRalphabeta T cells and CD19 B cells. The transplant recipients were children given TCRalphabeta/CD19-depleted allogeneic hematopoietic cell grafts. This clonotype was seen ten or more times. It has no known antigen specificity. No base qualities exist here, and no much larger clone lies one base off it. Trimming at the junction amounts to 7 bases on V and 4 bases on J, and the germline ends lie 13 bases apart. The CDR3, cysteine through phenylalanine, is 12 amino acids long. Of the read, only the CDR3 DNA is kept; its 36 bases are in frame from base 1. From the germline V gene, CDR1 is SQVTM and CDR2 is ANQGSEA. Libraries were prepared through PCR. The listed sequencing device is Illumina HiSeq 2500. Molecular barcoding was employed in the preparation of TCR libraries, with unique molecular identifiers being used to normalize TCRbeta repertoire quantification. Through fastp at Q25 and MiXCR, TCRdb rebuilt clones from the public reads, retaining in-frame beta chains. Rows with a matching CDR3 protein are joined into one entry that keeps the most common DNA and genes. The sample table contains hundreds of thousands of distinct CDR3 sequences; only one count was recorded for approximately 11% of them. 28% of the sample goes to the ten largest clones.

The rearranged chain carries TRBV29-1 and TRBJ1-1; no D segment can be confidently identified. The source was PBMCs, collected before TCRalphabeta/CD19-depleted stem cell transplant. This TCR was sampled from a child less than two years old with acute myeloid leukemia, due to receive a stem cell transplant. The encoded CDR3 is CSAKDGSTEAFF. In nucleotides, the sequence is TGCAGCGCCAAGGACGGCTCCACTGAAGCTTTCTTT.